This entry lists 28 T cell receptor beta chains sequenced from one sample in a study of blood T cell repertoires in COVID-19. Sequencing was performed with immunoSEQ multiplex PCR; in TCRdb, only in-frame clones are kept and a portion is missing. The table includes a few hundred thousand clones, approximately 88% detected once. The sample was PBMCs or T cells enriched from blood (not recorded which). These receptors were collected from a man aged 25-45 years who had recovered from COVID-19.

The chain joins TRBV7-3 to TRBJ2-2; TRBD2 matches 9 bases. The V segment lost 5 bases and the J segment 0 bases; nucleotides outside the gene matches: 7. CDR1 is SGHTA, CDR2 FQGTGA, per germline. This CDR3 contains 17 residues. This CDR3 is CASSRLAGSANTGELFF. The CDR3 DNA is TGTGCCAGCAGCCGCCTAGCGGGGTCGGCGAACACCGGGGAGCTGTTTTTT. Based on the CDR3 plus reference TRBV7-3 and TRBJ2-2, the full variable domain is GAGVSQTPSNKVTEKGKYVELRCDPISGHTALYWYRQSLGQGPEFLIYFQGTGAADDSGLPNDRFFAVRPEGSVSTLKIQRTERGDSAVYLCASSRLAGSANTGELFFGEGSRLTVL.

The chain carries TRBV28 and TRBJ1-5; possibly TRBD1 for D (6 bases). CDR3 length: 16 amino acids. Between the trimmed V and J ends, which lost 3 bases and 3 bases, there was a span of 15 bases. CDR1 is MDHEN and CDR2 is SYDVKM in the germline V gene. CDR3 loop: CASSFRGRTYNQPQHF. As DNA, the CDR3 is TGTGCCAGCAGTTTCAGGGGCAGAACTTACAATCAGCCCCAGCATTTT. Drawing the rest from reference TRBV28 and TRBJ1-5, the complete variable domain is DVKVTQSSRYLVKRTGEKVFLECVQDMDHENMFWYRQDPGLGLRLIYFSYDVKMKEKGDIPEGYSVSREKKERFSLILESASTNQTSMYLCASSFRGRTYNQPQHFGDGTRLSIL.

The chain has TRBV5-4 and TRBJ1-1; TRBD1 matches 9 bases. The CDR3 consists of 15 residues. The ends lost 10 bases at V and 1 base at J; junction bases unmatched: 11. Germline V gene sequence: CDR1 SGHNT, CDR2 YYREEE (reference sequence). CDR3 sequence: CAVRGTGFRNTEAFF. The CDR3 bases are TGTGCCGTAAGGGGGACAGGGTTTCGGAACACTGAAGCTTTCTTT. Full variable domain (outside the CDR3, taken from reference TRBV5-4 and TRBJ1-1): ETGVTQSPTHLIKTRGQQVTLRCSSQSGHNTVSWYQQALGQGPQFIFQYYREEENGRGNFPPRFSGLQFPNYSSELNVNALELDDSALYLCAVRGTGFRNTEAFFGQGTRLTVV.

The chain is built from TRBV28 and TRBJ1-2, with TRBD1 as a possible D gene (6 bases). This CDR3 comprises 16 residues. Deletions cut 5 bases from V and 5 bases from J, with 21 bases between. Germline V gene sequence: CDR1 MDHEN, CDR2 SYDVKM. The CDR3 bases are TGTGCCAGCAGTCGCGGGGGGGGCGCGAAAATGTATGGCTACACCTTC. It encodes CASSRGGGAKMYGYTF.

This clone appeared a few times. The J gene is TRBJ1-3, the V gene TRBV6-5; D possibly corresponds to TRBD1 (5 bases). Germline loops: CDR1 MNHEY, CDR2 SVGAGI. With 6 bases removed from V and 0 bases from J, the gap between germline ends came to 9 bases. The CDR3 is made up of 14 amino acids. This CDR3 is CASSGHRSGNTIYF. CDR3 in DNA: TGTGCCAGCAGCGGACACCGCTCTGGAAACACCATATATTTT.

This clone occurred a few times. The chain joins TRBV5-6 to TRBJ1-5; TRBD1 matches at 9 bases. The V gene's germline CDR1 is SGHDT and CDR2 YYEEEE. The CDR3 is made up of 16 amino acids. Losses at the gene ends were 3 bases for V and 0 bases for J; bases not matched to a gene: 4. CDR3 region: CASSWWTGVSNQPQHF. The CDR3 nucleotides read TGTGCCAGCAGCTGGTGGACAGGGGTTAGCAATCAGCCCCAGCATTTT.

The J gene is TRBJ2-1, the V gene TRBV20-1; D remains ambiguous. Germline lookup yields CDR1 DFQATT and CDR2 SNEGSKA (reference sequence). The CDR3 contains 10 residues. V shed 7 bases and J shed 9 bases, with 10 bases lying between them. CDR3 DNA sequence: TGCAGTGTCTCCTCGGGTGAGCAGTTCTTC. Translation: CSVSSGEQFF.

CDR3 sequence reads: CASSQVRTSGAYEQYF. In DNA, the CDR3 is TGCGCCAGCAGCCAAGTTCGGACTAGCGGGGCCTACGAGCAGTACTTC. The chain uses TRBV4-1 and TRBJ2-7, with 12 bases fitting TRBD2. Germline V gene lookup returns CDR1 MGHRA and CDR2 YSYEKL. The ends lost 1 base at V and 2 bases at J; junction bases unmatched: 3. This CDR3 has 16 amino acids.

J is TRBJ2-2 and V is TRBV11-3; 10 bases fit TRBD1. With 5 bases clipped from V and 2 bases from J, the junction kept 11 bases outside the gene matches. The germline CDR1 and CDR2 sequences are SGHNT and YENEEA. CDR3 size: 18 residues. CDR3 in amino acids: CASSPSPWTGGNTGELFF. The CDR3, as DNA: TGTGCCAGCAGCCCTTCTCCCTGGACAGGGGGTAACACCGGGGAGCTGTTTTTT.

The V and J genes are TRBV3-1 (or the pseudogene TRBV3-2) and TRBJ1-1; D not resolved. Germline V gene data show CDR1 as LGHDT and CDR2 as YNNKEL (reference sequence). V lost 7 bases and J 3 bases, leaving 6 bases between the germline ends. This CDR3 has 11 residues. This CDR3 is CASKSYTEAFF. The CDR3, as DNA: TGTGCCAGCAAGAGCTACACTGAAGCTTTCTTT.

The rearrangement links TRBV21-1 to TRBJ2-1; TRBD2, the table's D call, lacks a check against the DNA. TRBV21-1 is reported as a pseudogene. The CDR3 is 14 amino acids. CDR3 DNA: TGTGCCAGCACCGGGACTAGCGGAAACAATGAGCAGTTCTTC. It specifies CASTGTSGNNEQFF.

The chain couples TRBV3-1 (or the pseudogene TRBV3-2) to TRBJ2-3, with TRBD2 matching over 9 bases. Germline V gene lookup returns CDR1 LGHDT and CDR2 YNNKEL (reference sequence). With 0 bases clipped from V and 4 bases from J, the junction kept 8 bases outside the gene matches. The CDR3 totals 17 residues. The CDR3 DNA sequence: TGTGCCAGCAGCCAAGATCGGCGGGGGGGCCTCGCAGATACGCAGTATTTT. It yields the protein CASSQDRRGGLADTQYF.

The chain recombines TRBV12-3 or TRBV12-4 with TRBJ1-1, with 7 bases that match TRBD1. The CDR3 is 11 residues long. V dropped 7 bases and J dropped 11; count of bases not matched to a gene: 7. CDR3 sequence: CASTQGQEAFF. The DNA of the CDR3 is TGTGCCAGCACCCAAGGACAGGAGGCTTTCTTT.

The chain couples TRBV5-1 to TRBJ1-1; D might be TRBD1 (6 bases). Germline lookup yields CDR1 SGHRS and CDR2 YFSETQ. V lost 2 bases, J lost 5 bases, and 7 bases lay in between. The CDR3 runs 12 residues. Here the CDR3 reads CASSFTGTEAFF. In DNA, the CDR3 is TGCGCCAGCAGCTTTACAGGGACTGAAGCTTTCTTT.

The rearrangement links TRBV6-5 to TRBJ1-6; tentative D call: TRBD1 (6 bases). Germline V gene sequence: CDR1 MNHEY, CDR2 SVGAGI. There are 16 residues in the CDR3. Trimming pared 3 bases from V and 0 bases from J, leaving 9 bases between. Here the CDR3 DNA reads TGTGCCAGCAGTTATACAGGGACCTCCTATAATTCACCCCTCCACTTT. Amino acid sequence: CASSYTGTSYNSPLHF.

The chain uses TRBV30 and TRBJ1-6; D possibly corresponds to TRBD1 (5 bases). CDR3 length: 15 amino acids. V lost 1 base and J 9 bases, leaving 16 bases between the germline ends. CDR1 GTSNPN and CDR2 SVGIG come from the germline V gene (reference sequence). The CDR3 loop is CAWSAEAAGGSPLHF. Here the CDR3 DNA reads TGTGCCTGGAGTGCTGAGGCAGCCGGGGGTTCACCCCTCCACTTT.

This CDR3 is CASSFPGTRGNEQFF. The CDR3 nucleotides are TGTGCCAGCAGCTTTCCCGGGACTAGAGGGAATGAGCAGTTCTTC. V usage is TRBV7-9 and J usage is TRBJ2-1, with 8 bases that match TRBD2. The V and J ends lost 3 bases and 7 bases, in that order; junction bases with no gene match: 8. The CDR3 sequence is 15 residues long. Germline lookup yields CDR1 SEHNR and CDR2 FQNEAQ (reference sequence).

V usage is TRBV7-3 and J usage is TRBJ2-1, with TRBD2 matching 9 bases. Germline assignment: CDR1 SGHTA and CDR2 FQGTGA. Trimming removed 1 base from V and 4 bases from J; junction bases left unmatched: 11. CDR3 length: 18 amino acids. This CDR3 is CASSLRGSGGPQYNEQFF. CDR3 nucleotides: TGTGCCAGCAGCTTAAGAGGTAGCGGGGGCCCGCAGTACAATGAGCAGTTCTTC.

Written as DNA, the CDR3 is TGTGCCAGCAGCGTAGGGGCAGGGGAGAACTACGAGCAGTACTTC. Translated, it gives CASSVGAGENYEQYF. The rearrangement joins TRBV9 to TRBJ2-7; TRBD1 might be the D (6 bases). Germline CDR1 and CDR2: SGDLS and YYNGEE. V lost 0 bases and J lost 3, with 13 bases in between. The CDR3 runs 15 residues.

The chain uses TRBV19 and TRBJ1-6; D is unclear. The length of the CDR3 is 13 residues. Germline V CDR1 and CDR2: LNHDA, SQIVND (reference sequence). The V end was cut by 5 bases, the J end by 0 bases, with 2 bases between. In DNA form, the CDR3 reads TGTGCCAGTAGTCTCTCCTATAATTCACCCCTCCACTTT. It is translated as CASSLSYNSPLHF.

The chain couples TRBV5-4 to TRBJ1-2; D not certain. The ends were cut back, 2 bases at V and 8 bases at J, with 10 bases in the middle. Looked up from germline, CDR1 is SGHNT and CDR2 is YYREEE (reference sequence). The CDR3 is 12 amino acids. CDR3 in amino acids: CASSFPDLGYTF. The CDR3 DNA is TGTGCCAGCAGCTTCCCAGACTTGGGCTACACCTTC.

The genes are TRBV7-9 and TRBJ1-3; 12 bases line up with TRBD1. V lost 5 bases, J lost 3 bases, and 8 bases stayed unmatched. CDR1 and CDR2 (germline): SEHNR, FQNEAQ (reference sequence). The CDR3 contains 17 residues. CDR3 protein: CASSPGTGGAGGNTIYF. CDR3 coding DNA: TGTGCCAGCAGCCCCGGGACAGGGGGCGCGGGTGGAAACACCATATATTTT.

Concerning this clone: The identical CDR3 is also encoded by other nucleotide sequences in the sample. The chain links TRBV12-3 or TRBV12-4 to TRBJ1-2; D might be TRBD1 (5 bases). The V end was cut by 2 bases, the J end by 4 bases, with 8 bases between. The CDR3 is 13 amino acids. CDR3 sequence (DNA): TGTGCCAGCAGTTTACGGGGGGGCTATGGCTACACCTTC. Protein sequence: CASSLRGGYGYTF.

The chain carries TRBV5-5 and TRBJ2-5; 11 nucleotides match TRBD2. The trim removed 3 bases at V and 5 bases at J, leaving 9 bases unmatched. The germline CDR1 and CDR2 sequences are SGHKS and YYEKEE (reference sequence). The CDR3 extends over 16 amino acids. Here the CDR3 reads CASSSTLAGGGETQYF. The CDR3 DNA follows: TGTGCCAGCAGCTCGACCCTAGCGGGGGGCGGGGAGACCCAGTACTTC.

The chain couples TRBV15 to TRBJ1-5, with D perhaps TRBD1 (6 bases). Trimming cost V 1 base and J 0 bases, with 13 bases left between them. Looked up from germline, CDR1 is LNHNV and CDR2 is YYDKDF (reference sequence). The CDR3 has 17 amino acids. CDR3 bases: TGTGCCACCAGCAGAGTTACCGGGACATCTAGCAATCAGCCCCAGCATTTT. This codes for CATSRVTGTSSNQPQHF.

This sequence joins TRBV9 and TRBJ2-2, with TRBD2 identical over 9 bases. The CDR3 totals 17 residues. Losses at the gene ends were 0 bases for V and 4 bases for J; bases not matched to a gene: 7. Germline V gives CDR1 SGDLS, CDR2 YYNGEE. CDR3 in DNA: TGTGCCAGCAGCGTAGCGGCGGGGGGGCCGGGCACCGGGGAGCTGTTTTTT. The encoded protein is CASSVAAGGPGTGELFF.

This chain joins TRBV7-6 and TRBJ2-2; D is possibly TRBD1 (5 bases). Trimming took off 3 bases at V and 9 bases at J, with 14 bases between the two ends. Germline CDR1 reads SGHVS; CDR2 reads FNYEAQ. This CDR3 contains 14 residues. CDR3 residues: CASSFRGSRRELFF. DNA of the CDR3: TGTGCCAGCAGCTTTAGGGGCTCTCGACGGGAGCTGTTTTTT.

The rearrangement joins TRBV7-2 to TRBJ2-7; D perhaps matches TRBD1 (6 bases). CDR1 SGHTA and CDR2 FQGNSA come from the germline V gene. The V end was cut by 6 bases, the J end by 2 bases, with 14 bases between. The CDR3 runs 14 residues. The CDR3 DNA reads TGTGCCAGCAGTAAGGACAGCTTCGCCTACGAGCAGTACTTC. It encodes CASSKDSFAYEQYF.